This T cell receptor beta chain was sequenced in a study of vaccination effects on CD4 cells after COVID-19. About the research overall: A few convalescent patients were sampled after vaccination (early and late). It was a median of 72 days after the second dose that post-vaccine samples were obtained.

TCRdb's copy holds only in-frame clones and misses some; the assay was immunoSEQ multiplex PCR. This table has 15,000 or so clones, less than 85% appearing once. Pools of viral peptides were used by the ViraFEST assay to expand antigen-specific CD4+ T cells ahead of sequencing. When roughly eleven days of culture had elapsed, CD4+ T cells were isolated. Infection with SARS-CoV-2 occurred in the person between March and December 2020, and PCR confirmed it. Two-dose vaccination with either BNT162b2 or mRNA-1273 was given to the participants. Some 2 million PBMC were seeded per well and grown in the presence of roughly 10 IU/ml IL-2 and 8.5 to 10 ug/ml peptides. A note on this clone: What it binds is unknown.

CDR1 and CDR2 (germline): GTSNPN, SVGIG (reference sequence). V was cut by 0 bases and J by 4 bases, with 4 bases left in between. The CDR3 is made up of 11 amino acids. Study conclusions and caveats: Clones of infection and vaccine origin contracted markedly late after vaccination.

This receptor was obtained from a human donor who had a prior SARS-CoV-2 infection. This sample comprised CD4+ T cells from PBMCs cultured with SARS-CoV-2 spike peptides, obtained after COVID-19 vaccination. This rearrangement joins TRBV30 to TRBJ2-7; no firm D call. CDR3 amino acids: CAWSVGYEQYF. DNA for the CDR3: TGTGCCTGGAGTGTGGGGTACGAGCAGTACTTC.